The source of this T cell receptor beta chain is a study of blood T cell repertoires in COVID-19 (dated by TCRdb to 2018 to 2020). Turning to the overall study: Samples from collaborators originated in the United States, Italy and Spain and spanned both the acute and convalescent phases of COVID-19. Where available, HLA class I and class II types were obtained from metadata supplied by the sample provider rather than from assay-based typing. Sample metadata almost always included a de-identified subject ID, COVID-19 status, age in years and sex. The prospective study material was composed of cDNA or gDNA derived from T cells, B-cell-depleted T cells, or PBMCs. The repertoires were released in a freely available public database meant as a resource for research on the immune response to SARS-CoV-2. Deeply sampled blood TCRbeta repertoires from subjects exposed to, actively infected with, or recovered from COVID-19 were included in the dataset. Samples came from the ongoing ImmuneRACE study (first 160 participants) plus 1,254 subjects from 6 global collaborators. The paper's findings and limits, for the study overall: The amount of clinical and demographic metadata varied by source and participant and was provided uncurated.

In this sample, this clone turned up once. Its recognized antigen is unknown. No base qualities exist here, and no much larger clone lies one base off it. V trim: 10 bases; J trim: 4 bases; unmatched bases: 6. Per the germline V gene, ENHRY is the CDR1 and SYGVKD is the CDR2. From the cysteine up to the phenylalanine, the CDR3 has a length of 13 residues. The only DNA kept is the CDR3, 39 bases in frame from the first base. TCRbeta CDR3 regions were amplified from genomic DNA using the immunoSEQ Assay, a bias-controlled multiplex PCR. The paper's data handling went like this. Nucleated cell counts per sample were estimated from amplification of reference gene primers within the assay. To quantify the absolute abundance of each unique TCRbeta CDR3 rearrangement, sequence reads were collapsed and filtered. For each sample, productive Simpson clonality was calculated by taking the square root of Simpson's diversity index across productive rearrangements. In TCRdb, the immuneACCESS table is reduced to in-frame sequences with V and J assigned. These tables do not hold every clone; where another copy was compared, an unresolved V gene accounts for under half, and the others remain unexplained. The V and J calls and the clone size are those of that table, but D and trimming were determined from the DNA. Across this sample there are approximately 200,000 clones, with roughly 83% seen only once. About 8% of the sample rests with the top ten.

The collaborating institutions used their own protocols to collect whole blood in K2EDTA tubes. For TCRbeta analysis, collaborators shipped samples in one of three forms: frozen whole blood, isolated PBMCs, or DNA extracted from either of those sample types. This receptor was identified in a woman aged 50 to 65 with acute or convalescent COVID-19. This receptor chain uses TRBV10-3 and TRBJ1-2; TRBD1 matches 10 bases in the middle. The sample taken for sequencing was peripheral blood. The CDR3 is CATGTGETYGYTF. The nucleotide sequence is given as TGTGCCACCGGGACAGGGGAGACCTATGGCTACACCTTC.